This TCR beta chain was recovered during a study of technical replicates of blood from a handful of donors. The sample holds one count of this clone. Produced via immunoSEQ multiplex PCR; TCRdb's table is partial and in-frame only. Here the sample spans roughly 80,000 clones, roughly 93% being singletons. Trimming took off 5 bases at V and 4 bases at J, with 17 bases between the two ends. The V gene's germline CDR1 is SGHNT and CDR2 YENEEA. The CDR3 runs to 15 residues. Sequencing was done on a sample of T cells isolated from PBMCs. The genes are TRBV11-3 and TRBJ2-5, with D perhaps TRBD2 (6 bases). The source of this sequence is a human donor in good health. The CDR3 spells CASSPTGGTAETQYF. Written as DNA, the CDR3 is TGTGCCAGCAGCCCGACGGGTGGGACTGCAGAGACCCAGTACTTC.